The 31 T cell receptor beta chains presented below share a single source sample, sequenced in a study of OX40 agonist ivuxolimab in advanced cancers. Produced via immunoSEQ multiplex PCR; TCRdb's table is partial and in-frame only. This table holds around 72,000 clones, 80% to 90% found once. Material: CD4+ or CD8+ T cells sorted from blood, obtained in a trial of the OX40 agonist ivuxolimab. These receptors all come from an adult with an advanced solid tumor such as melanoma, head and neck, liver or kidney cancer.

The sample holds a few counts of this clone. The chain carries TRBV4-1 and TRBJ1-5; TRBD1 might be the D (5 bases). CDR1 is MGHRA, CDR2 YSYEKL, per germline. The CDR3 contains 16 residues. V lost 1 base, J lost 0 bases, and 10 bases lay in between. CDR3 in amino acids: CASSQGGTASNQPQHF. CDR3 in DNA: TGCGCCAGCAGCCAAGGTGGGACGGCTAGCAATCAGCCCCAGCATTTT.

This clone was recorded once. The chain links TRBV5-1 to TRBJ2-2; TRBD1 agrees at 8 bases. The CDR3 is made up of 15 amino acids. Trimming removed 3 bases from V and 2 bases from J; junction bases left unmatched: 3. Germline V CDR1 and CDR2: SGHRS, YFSETQ. CDR3: CASSWDRPNTGELFF. CDR3 sequence (DNA): TGCGCCAGCAGCTGGGACAGGCCTAACACCGGGGAGCTGTTTTTT.

This chain links TRBV5-1 with TRBJ2-7; a possible D gene is TRBD1 (6 bases). This CDR3 is built from 14 residues. Germline-derived CDR1 and CDR2 are SGHRS and YFSETQ. V lost 5 bases and J lost 4, with 16 bases in between. This chain's CDR3 is CASSQQGPLYEQYF. The CDR3 region has the DNA TGCGCCAGCAGTCAACAGGGACCCCTATACGAGCAGTACTTC.

Only a few counts were recorded for this clone. V gene TRBV2 combines with J gene TRBJ1-1; D is uncertain. CDR1 is SNHLY, CDR2 FYNNEI, per germline. The germline V and J ends were trimmed by 4 bases and 7 bases, with 10 bases remaining between them. The CDR3 is 12 residues long. CDR3 bases: TGTGCCAGCAGTGGATGGGGATATGAAGCTTTCTTT. Its protein product is CASSGWGYEAFF.

The V call is TRBV6-1, the J call TRBJ1-2; D is perhaps TRBD1 (5 bases). Deletions cut 6 bases from V and 4 bases from J, with 18 bases between. The CDR3 spans 15 residues. Germline assignment: CDR1 MNHNS and CDR2 SASEGT. As DNA, the CDR3 is TGTGCCAGCAGCCCCTCGGGATCAGGGTCCTATGGCTACACCTTC. This gives the protein CASSPSGSGSYGYTF.

The chain recombines TRBV4-2 with TRBJ1-2, with a weak D call TRBD1 (6 bases). Germline lookup yields CDR1 LGHNA and CDR2 YNFKEQ. The CDR3 covers 16 residues. V was trimmed by 7 bases and J by 4 bases, leaving 22 bases between them. CDR3 residues: CASNREWGAPLYGYTF. The CDR3 DNA follows: TGTGCCAGCAACCGCGAGTGGGGGGCCCCCCTCTATGGCTACACCTTC.

This chain connects TRBV5-4 to TRBJ1-1; TRBD1 might be the D (6 bases). Trimming shortened V by 1 base and J by 2 bases, and 12 bases separated the two germline ends. Germline V gives CDR1 SGHNT, CDR2 YYREEE (reference sequence). CDR3 size: 15 residues. The CDR3 protein is CASSLPRGGNTEAFF. CDR3 DNA sequence: TGTGCCAGCAGCTTGCCGAGGGGGGGAAACACTGAAGCTTTCTTT.

CDR3 sequence (DNA): TGCGCCAGCAGCGTAGGGACACCTTGGTACCAAGAGACCCAGTACTTC. Its translation is CASSVGTPWYQETQYF. The chain couples TRBV5-1 to TRBJ2-5, with a tentative D call TRBD1 (6 bases). Looked up from germline, CDR1 is SGHRS and CDR2 is YFSETQ. This CDR3 has 16 residues. Trimming pared 4 bases from V and 0 bases from J, leaving 16 bases between.

The genes are TRBV6-5 and TRBJ2-7, with D unresolved. CDR1 is MNHEY and CDR2 is SVGAGI in the germline V gene. The CDR3 runs 8 residues. V was pared by 7 bases and J by 7 bases, with 2 bases between. CDR3 amino acids: CASKEQYF. The CDR3 nucleotides are TGTGCCAGCAAGGAGCAGTACTTC.

This clone was recorded once. This sequence joins TRBV2 and TRBJ1-4; 7 bases align to TRBD1. The germline gives CDR1 SNHLY, CDR2 FYNNEI. The CDR3 runs to 14 residues. V shed 1 base and J 6 bases; nucleotides not matched to a gene: 2. CDR3 DNA sequence: TGTGCCAGCAGTGAAGTAGGGGGCGATGAAAAACTGTTTTTT. Its translation is CASSEVGGDEKLFF.

The V gene is TRBV6-1, the J gene TRBJ1-2; D uncertain. The CDR3 covers 14 residues. The germline V gene encodes CDR1 MNHNS and CDR2 SASEGT. The V end was cut by 4 bases, the J end by 4 bases, with 13 bases between. CDR3 sequence (DNA): TGTGCCAGCAGTGGGCGGGCCCTGAGCTATGGCTACACCTTC. This sequence encodes CASSGRALSYGYTF.

V gene TRBV25-1 combines with J gene TRBJ2-5; no definite D call. Matching the DNA end better, TRBJ2-7 makes the J call doubtful. Germline V CDR1 and CDR2: MGHDK, SYGVNS. This CDR3 has 14 amino acids. CDR3 residues: CASSEFWGSYEQYF. For the CDR3, the DNA is TGTGCCAGCAGTGAATTCTGGGGTTCCTACGAGCAGTACTTC.

V gene TRBV6-1 combines with J gene TRBJ1-5, with D unresolved. The CDR3 contains 14 residues. Germline-derived CDR1 and CDR2 are MNHNS and SASEGT. Trimming took off 1 base at V and 7 bases at J, with 11 bases between the two ends. The CDR3 sequence: CASSEEVEDQPQHF. The CDR3 DNA sequence: TGTGCCAGCAGTGAAGAGGTAGAGGACCAGCCCCAGCATTTT.

As for this clone: Other DNA sequences in the sample encode the same CDR3. The J gene is TRBJ2-1, the V gene TRBV27; the D gene could be TRBD1 or TRBD2 (6 bases each). V dropped 7 bases and J dropped 10 bases, with 11 bases sitting between them. The germline gives CDR1 MNHEY, CDR2 SMNVEV (reference sequence). CDR3 length: 11 amino acids. CDR3 nucleotide sequence: TGTGCCAGCACAAGGGGGGTGGAGCAGTTCTTC. This encodes CASTRGVEQFF.

The chain uses TRBV28 and TRBJ1-2; D is unresolved. This CDR3 is built from 12 residues. The germline V gene has CDR1 MDHEN and CDR2 SYDVKM. V gave up 3 bases and J gave up 8 bases, with 10 bases separating them. CDR3 in amino acids: CASSLKAAGYTF. In DNA form, the CDR3 reads TGTGCCAGCAGTTTGAAAGCGGCGGGCTACACCTTC.

This rearrangement joins TRBV9 to TRBJ1-1, with unresolved D. The CDR3 contains 13 residues. Between the trimmed V and J ends, which lost 0 bases and 1 base, there was a span of 4 bases. Germline CDR1 and CDR2: SGDLS and YYNGEE. The CDR3 DNA sequence: TGTGCCAGCAGCGTAGACGCGAACACTGAAGCTTTCTTT. Protein product: CASSVDANTEAFF.

The CDR3 spells CASSLVGGELFF. CDR3 nucleotides: TGTGCCAGCAGCTTAGTCGGCGGGGAGCTGTTTTTT. The V gene is TRBV7-9, the J gene TRBJ2-2; D unclear. CDR3 length: 12 residues. Germline V gene sequence: CDR1 SEHNR, CDR2 FQNEAQ (reference sequence). V lost 1 base to trimming and J lost 7 bases, with 4 bases between them.

The J gene is TRBJ2-1, the V gene TRBV29-1; D may be TRBD1 (6 bases). Germline values: CDR1 SQVTM, CDR2 ANQGSEA. Trimming removed 5 bases from V and 0 bases from J, with 11 bases in between. This CDR3 is built from 14 residues. CDR3 coding DNA: TGCAGCGTTCAGACAGGCAGCTCCTACAATGAGCAGTTCTTC. Its protein product is CSVQTGSSYNEQFF.

The chain couples TRBV6-5 to TRBJ1-1; D might be TRBD1 (6 bases). CDR3 length equals 14 residues. Trimming took off 2 bases at V and 8 bases at J, with 15 bases between the two ends. The germline V gene encodes CDR1 MNHEY and CDR2 SVGAGI. In nucleotides, the CDR3 is TGTGCCAGCAGTTACCGCAGGGGCGCGAGAGAAGCTTTCTTT. Translation gives CASSYRRGAREAFF.

The CDR3 here is CASSEKVAGTRDEQFF. Written as DNA, the CDR3 is TGTGCCAGCAGTGAAAAGGTAGCGGGGACACGGGATGAGCAGTTCTTC. The chain uses TRBV2 and TRBJ2-1; 8 nucleotides match TRBD2. Germline CDR1 is SNHLY and CDR2 is FYNNEI. V was clipped by 2 bases and J by 8 bases; unmatched bases: 11. This CDR3 region has 16 residues.

For the CDR3, the DNA is TGCAGCGTTGGGGGGACATATGGGATCCTTGGCTACACCTTC. Translating it yields CSVGGTYGILGYTF. The chain carries TRBV29-1 and TRBJ1-2; perhaps TRBD1 as D (6 bases). Between the trimmed V and J ends, which lost 4 bases and 7 bases, there was a span of 19 bases. Germline CDR1 SQVTM, CDR2 ANQGSEA. There are 14 residues in the CDR3.

CDR3 coding DNA: TGTGCCAGCAGCCTGCGGACAGGGTCCTATAATTCACCCCTCCACTTT. Translated, it gives CASSLRTGSYNSPLHF. The chain combines TRBV5-4 with TRBJ1-6; 8 bases are shared with TRBD1. With V trimmed by 4 bases and J by 1 base, 4 bases remained unmatched. Looked up from germline, CDR1 is SGHNT and CDR2 is YYREEE (reference sequence). The CDR3 covers 16 residues.

This clone appeared a few times. The J gene is TRBJ1-2, the V gene TRBV7-9, with 7 bases identical to TRBD1. J was trimmed by 3 bases and V by 5 bases; bases with no gene match: 3. The V gene's germline CDR1 is SEHNR and CDR2 FQNEAQ (reference sequence). The CDR3 extends over 13 amino acids. The CDR3 loop reads CASSPGQYYGYTF. Here the CDR3 DNA reads TGTGCCAGCAGCCCGGGACAGTACTATGGCTACACCTTC.

The V call is TRBV28, the J call TRBJ2-7; weak D call: TRBD1 (5 bases). CDR1 is MDHEN, CDR2 SYDVKM, per germline. V lost 2 bases, J lost 1 base, and 12 bases lay in between. The CDR3 is made up of 15 amino acids. DNA of the CDR3: TGTGCCAGCAGTTTACAGGGTACCCCTTCCTACGAGCAGTACTTC. Protein: CASSLQGTPSYEQYF.

This CDR3 reads CASSPDSSGYGYTF. CDR3 nucleotides: TGTGCCAGCAGCCCCGACAGCTCCGGCTATGGCTACACCTTC. The chain links TRBV9 to TRBJ1-2; TRBD1 might be the D (5 bases). V was pared by 4 bases and J by 4 bases, with 14 bases between. The CDR3 consists of 14 residues. The germline CDR1 and CDR2 sequences are SGDLS and YYNGEE.

This clone was recorded once. The V call is TRBV9, the J call TRBJ2-7; a weak D match, TRBD2 (7 bases). The V and J ends lost 4 bases and 5 bases respectively, with 19 bases between them. Looked up from germline, CDR1 is SGDLS and CDR2 is YYNGEE. This CDR3 contains 15 residues. The CDR3 reads CASSPGAGARNEQYF. The CDR3 DNA follows: TGTGCCAGCAGCCCCGGGGCGGGGGCGAGAAACGAGCAGTACTTC.

The V and J genes are TRBV10-1 and TRBJ1-2, with 9 bases aligning to TRBD1. The CDR3 is 15 residues long. V was pared by 0 bases and J by 6 bases, with 5 bases of the junction left unmatched. Germline V CDR1 and CDR2: WNHNN, SYGVQD (reference sequence). In DNA, the CDR3 is TGCGCCAGCAGTGAGTCGTTAGGGGACAGGGATGGCTACACCTTC. This codes for CASSESLGDRDGYTF.

The CDR3: CASSDYRTYEQYF. The CDR3 nucleotides are TGTGCCAGCAGTGATTACAGAACCTACGAGCAGTACTTC. The genes are TRBV6-1 and TRBJ2-7; D is unclear. The CDR3 is 13 residues long. Germline values: CDR1 MNHNS, CDR2 SASEGT. V lost 3 bases to trimming and J lost 2 bases, with 8 bases between them.

The rearrangement uses TRBV10-2 and TRBJ2-5, with D perhaps TRBD2 (7 bases). The V gene lost 8 bases and the J gene lost 8 bases, with 21 bases spanning the gap. Germline V gene lookup returns CDR1 WSHSY and CDR2 SAAADI. CDR3 length equals 14 residues. The CDR3 DNA sequence: TGCGCCAGCGCTTGGGGGCGGGGGATGAATACCCAGTACTTC. This codes for CASAWGRGMNTQYF.

The V and J genes are TRBV9 and TRBJ2-1; 8 positions agree with TRBD2. The germline CDR1 and CDR2 sequences are SGDLS and YYNGEE. The CDR3 covers 21 residues. Trimming at V came to 3 bases and at J to 3 bases, leaving 23 bases not matched to a gene. The DNA of the CDR3 is TGTGCCAGCAGCGCTGTCGAACCGGGCGGGAGGCCCAAATCCTACTACAATGAGCAGTTCTTC. Protein: CASSAVEPGGRPKSYYNEQFF.

V is TRBV2 and J is TRBJ2-1; the D is unclear. The CDR3 consists of 15 residues. Per the germline V gene, CDR1 is SNHLY and CDR2 is FYNNEI. With 6 bases removed from V and 0 bases from J, the gap between germline ends came to 12 bases. The CDR3 spells CASRAETSSYNEQFF. The CDR3 DNA follows: TGTGCCAGCAGGGCAGAAACAAGCTCCTACAATGAGCAGTTCTTC.